This entry lists 9 T cell receptor beta chains sequenced from one sample in a study of blood T cell repertoires in COVID-19. Libraries were prepared by immunoSEQ multiplex PCR; TCRdb keeps only in-frame clonotypes and omits some of them. The sample gives 70,000 to 85,000 clones, around nine tenths of which show up once; around 1.9% is in the top ten. The sample taken for sequencing was peripheral blood. These receptors originate from a woman in her sixties or seventies with acute or convalescent COVID-19.

This clone was found a few times. The V call is TRBV11-2, the J call TRBJ1-4; D is possibly TRBD1 (6 bases). CDR3 length: 15 amino acids. Germline V gene lookup returns CDR1 SGHAT and CDR2 FQNNGV. V lost 5 bases and J 5 bases, leaving 15 bases between the germline ends. For the CDR3, the DNA is TGTGCCAGCAGCCCTTTGGGACATGAAAATGAAAAACTGTTTTTT. This encodes CASSPLGHENEKLFF.

The V call is TRBV5-6, the J call TRBJ1-1, with 9 positions matching TRBD1. The germline V gene has CDR1 SGHDT and CDR2 YYEEEE. J was trimmed by 7 bases and V by 3 bases; bases with no gene match: 4. The CDR3 contains 13 residues. In DNA form, the CDR3 reads TGTGCCAGCAGCTGGGACAGGGCGGGTGAAGCTTTCTTT. Protein product: CASSWDRAGEAFF. Using reference TRBV5-6 and TRBJ1-1 for the parts outside the CDR3, the full variable domain is DAGVTQSPTHLIKTRGQQVTLRCSPKSGHDTVSWYQQALGQGPQFIFQYYEEEERQRGNFPDRFSGHQFPNYSSELNVNALLLGDSALYLCASSWDRAGEAFFGQGTRLTVV.

This sequence joins TRBV18 and TRBJ1-5; 7 nucleotides match TRBD1. CDR3 size: 16 residues. CDR1 KGHSH and CDR2 LQKENI come from the germline V gene. After removal of 2 bases from V and 0 bases from J, the junction contained 4 bases not matched to a gene. The CDR3 region is CASSPEDRISNQPQHF. CDR3 nucleotides: TGTGCCAGCTCACCAGAGGACAGGATTAGCAATCAGCCCCAGCATTTT.

The V call is TRBV24-1, the J call TRBJ1-1, with D tentatively TRBD1 (6 bases). V was cut by 4 bases and J by 11 bases, with 28 bases left in between. The CDR3 sequence is 17 residues long. Germline V gene sequence: CDR1 KGHDR, CDR2 SFDVKD. The CDR3 region has the DNA TGTGCCACCAGTGACTCAGGACAGCCGGGTCTCCGAACGAGGGCTTTCTTT. Encoded protein: CATSDSGQPGLRTRAFF.

The rearrangement uses TRBV6-2 or TRBV6-3 and TRBJ1-1; a weak D match, TRBD1 (6 bases). Between the trimmed V and J ends, which lost 5 bases and 2 bases, there was a span of 12 bases. This CDR3 region has 14 residues. Germline V CDR1 and CDR2: MNHEY, SVGEGT. In DNA, the CDR3 is TGTGCCAGCAGTCCGGACAGATATAACACTGAAGCTTTCTTT. Protein sequence: CASSPDRYNTEAFF.

V and J are TRBV21-1 and TRBJ1-1; the table's TRBD1 call for D was not verified on the DNA. TRBV21-1 is labeled a pseudogene. CDR3 length equals 15 residues. In nucleotides, the CDR3 is TGTGCCAGCAGCTTAGGGGGCGTGAAGGTCACTGAAGCTTTCTTT. It codes for CASSLGGVKVTEAFF.

This clone was counted between two and nine times. This chain uses TRBV7-2 with TRBJ1-6; D is uncertain. Germline CDR1 SGHTA, CDR2 FQGNSA. This CDR3 comprises 15 residues. Trimming removed 5 bases at V and 4 bases at J, with 12 bases between. The chain's CDR3 is CASSPRAGYNSPLHF. CDR3 bases: TGTGCCAGCAGCCCTAGGGCGGGGTATAATTCACCCCTCCACTTT.

The chain couples TRBV28 to TRBJ2-1, with 7 bases that match TRBD2. The CDR3 is 16 amino acids. Germline trimming cut 1 base from V and 6 bases from J; bases unmatched to any gene: 9. Per the germline V gene, CDR1 is MDHEN and CDR2 is SYDVKM. The CDR3 nucleotides read TGTGCCAGCAGTTTATTCTCGGGAGGCCCCGTCAATGAGCAGTTCTTC. It is translated as CASSLFSGGPVNEQFF.

The V call is TRBV7-6, the J call TRBJ2-5; unclear D gene. CDR1 and CDR2 from the germline V gene are SGHVS and FNYEAQ. Trimming removed 1 base at V and 1 base at J, with 7 bases between. The CDR3 totals 14 residues. CDR3 sequence reads: CASSLVASQETQYF. CDR3 DNA: TGTGCCAGCAGCTTAGTGGCCAGCCAAGAGACCCAGTACTTC. Drawing the rest from reference TRBV7-6 and TRBJ2-5, the complete variable domain is GAGVSQSPRYKVTKRGQDVALRCDPISGHVSLYWYRQALGQGPEFLTYFNYEAQQDKSGLPNDRFSAERPEGSISTLTIQRTEQRDSAMYRCASSLVASQETQYFGPGTRLLVL.